This entry describes one T cell receptor (beta chain). The CDR3 runs to 15 residues. Between the trimmed V and J ends, which lost 4 bases and 1 base, there was a span of 14 bases. Germline V gene sequence: CDR1 SGHRS, CDR2 YFSETQ. The source of the sample is a study of blood T cell repertoires in COVID-19. The table came from immunoSEQ multiplex PCR; TCRdb's copy has only in-frame clones and leaves some out. The sample shows around 340,000 clones, around 82% of them seen only once. What was sequenced was peripheral blood. This clonotype was sampled from a man aged 25 to 40 with active or convalescent COVID-19. This chain links TRBV5-1 with TRBJ1-1; maybe TRBD1 (6 bases). CDR3 sequence (DNA): TGCGCCAGCAGCCAAGTACAGGGATGGAACACTGAAGCTTTCTTT. Encoded protein: CASSQVQGWNTEAFF.